A single sample is the source of the 27 T cell receptor beta chains below, sequenced in a study of blood T cells in healthy people across ages. Primers used in a second PCR of about 6 to 11 cycles were a sample-barcoded 5' primer and a J-beta primer mix. From the 5' RACE reads, TCRdb called clonotypes with MiXCR, one entry per CDR3 protein. The table lists 550,000 to 750,000 distinct CDR3 sequences, 21% of them singletons, with 3.6% in the top ten. The sample consisted of blood. The source is a man in his 70s in good health.

The J gene is TRBJ1-1, the V gene TRBV13, with D maybe TRBD1 (5 bases). This CDR3 has 16 amino acids. Germline V CDR1 and CDR2: PRHDT, FYEKMQ (reference sequence). V was cut by 4 bases and J by 1 base, with 16 bases left in between. CDR3 DNA: TGTGCCAGCAGCTCGACCCCGGGACGCCAGAACACTGAAGCTTTCTTT. This gives the protein CASSSTPGRQNTEAFF.

In its sample, this clonotype was seen a few times. This chain uses TRBV4-2 with TRBJ2-1; 8 nucleotides agree with TRBD2. With the DNA end fitting TRBJ2-5 better, the J assignment may be wrong. This CDR3 comprises 14 residues. Germline V gene sequence: CDR1 LGHNA, CDR2 YNFKEQ. Here the CDR3 reads CASSLQAGAETQYF. The CDR3 DNA reads as TGTGCCAGCAGCCTTCAAGCGGGAGCAGAGACCCAGTACTTC.

This clonotype has only a few counts. The chain has TRBV7-9 and TRBJ1-2; no firm D call. CDR3 length: 14 amino acids. The germline V gene has CDR1 SEHNR and CDR2 FQNEAQ (reference sequence). V was cut by 3 bases and J by 0 bases, with 8 bases left in between. The CDR3 region has the DNA TGTGCCAGCAGCTTGGTCTCGGCTAACTATGGCTACACCTTC. Its protein product is CASSLVSANYGYTF.

This clonotype came up a few times. The rearrangement uses TRBV6-5 and TRBJ2-1; D not certain. This CDR3 has 13 amino acids. With 0 bases removed from V and 6 bases from J, the gap between germline ends came to 6 bases. In germline, CDR1 is MNHEY, CDR2 SVGAGI. The CDR3 DNA follows: TGTGCCAGCAGTTACTCGAACCGCAATGAGCAGTTCTTC. Protein product: CASSYSNRNEQFF.

This clonotype has a handful of counts. The DNA for the CDR3 is TGTGCCAGCAGCCAAGATGGGGTAGCGGGAAACATTCAGTACTTC. This translates into CASSQDGVAGNIQYF. The chain joins TRBV3-1 to TRBJ2-4, with 7 bases fitting TRBD2. This CDR3 contains 15 residues. The germline V gene has CDR1 LGHDT and CDR2 YNNKEL (reference sequence). With 0 bases clipped from V and 6 bases from J, the junction kept 5 bases outside the gene matches.

This clonotype was detected a few times. The rearrangement joins TRBV5-1 to TRBJ1-5; D is possibly TRBD1 (6 bases). With 0 bases removed from V and 4 bases from J, the gap between germline ends came to 11 bases. Germline values: CDR1 SGHRS, CDR2 YFSETQ. The CDR3 contains 15 residues. CDR3 DNA: TGCGCCAGCAGCTTGGGGGCAGGGACAAATCAGCCCCAGCATTTT. Translating it yields CASSLGAGTNQPQHF.

This chain joins TRBV7-2 and TRBJ2-6; a weak D match, TRBD2 (5 bases). Germline V gene sequence: CDR1 SGHTA, CDR2 FQGNSA. The ends were cut back, 5 bases at V and 0 bases at J, with 8 bases in the middle. The CDR3 consists of 15 residues. CDR3 nucleotide sequence: TGTGCCAGCAGCCCCGGGAACTCTGGGGCCAACGTCCTGACTTTC. Translating it yields CASSPGNSGANVLTF.

This clonotype was observed a few times. V is TRBV4-3 and J is TRBJ2-6; no reliable D call. The CDR3 loop spans 16 amino acids. From germline, CDR1 is LGHNA and CDR2 YSLEER. Trimming left V 0 bases short and J 0 bases short, with 6 bases between. The CDR3 is CASSQEDDSGANVLTF. The CDR3 DNA reads as TGCGCCAGCAGCCAAGAAGACGACTCTGGGGCCAACGTCCTGACTTTC.

The chain combines TRBV11-2 with TRBJ2-6; 7 bases align to TRBD1. V was clipped by 3 bases and J by 2 bases; unmatched bases: 13. CDR1 and CDR2 (germline): SGHAT, FQNNGV. CDR3 size: 19 residues. This CDR3 is CASSFVRGKLVTGANVLTF. The CDR3 region has the DNA TGTGCCAGCAGCTTCGTCAGGGGGAAGTTAGTGACTGGGGCCAACGTCCTGACTTTC.

Written as DNA, the CDR3 is TGCAGTGCGAGTGACAAGGCCATTCAGTACTTC. Residues: CSASDKAIQYF. V and J are TRBV20-1 and TRBJ2-4, with D uncertain. The length of the CDR3 is 11 residues. The germline V gene has CDR1 DFQATT and CDR2 SNEGSKA (reference sequence). V was cut by 6 bases and J by 9 bases, with 12 bases left in between.

V and J are TRBV20-1 and TRBJ2-5; the D is unclear. The closer fit of TRBJ2-7 to the DNA end suggests the J call may be wrong. The CDR3 has 12 residues. Germline lookup yields CDR1 DFQATT and CDR2 SNEGSKA (reference sequence). DNA of the CDR3: TGCAGTGCTAGGGTTTCGGACTACGAGCAGTACTTC. Its translation is CSARVSDYEQYF.

The chain couples TRBV20-1 to TRBJ1-1, with a weak D call TRBD1 (6 bases). CDR1 and CDR2 (germline): DFQATT, SNEGSKA (reference sequence). Trimming took 0 bases from V and 3 from J, leaving 8 bases between them. The CDR3 extends over 13 amino acids. CDR3 amino acids: CSAREQGHTEAFF. As DNA, the CDR3 is TGCAGTGCTAGAGAACAGGGCCACACTGAAGCTTTCTTT.

This clonotype has ten or more counts. V usage is TRBV7-3 and J usage is TRBJ2-1; possibly TRBD2 for D (6 bases). This CDR3 has 13 residues. The V gene's germline CDR1 is SGHTA and CDR2 FQGTGA. V dropped 2 bases and J dropped 5 bases, with 7 bases sitting between them. The DNA of the CDR3 is TGTGCCAGCAGCTTAGGGACTGACAATGAGCAGTTCTTC. Encoded protein: CASSLGTDNEQFF.

This clonotype was detected only a few times. The V gene is TRBV5-1, the J gene TRBJ2-7; 8 bases are shared with TRBD1. The CDR3 extends over 14 amino acids. Germline assignment: CDR1 SGHRS and CDR2 YFSETQ. V dropped 3 bases and J dropped 0; count of bases not matched to a gene: 2. CDR3 sequence: CASSSGQASYEQYF. The CDR3 nucleotides are TGCGCCAGCAGCTCGGGACAGGCCTCCTACGAGCAGTACTTC.

This clonotype was observed a few times. The V call is TRBV5-6, the J call TRBJ2-5; the match to TRBD1 covers 10 bases. Near its end, the DNA agrees better with TRBJ2-7, so the J call may be wrong. This CDR3 spans 16 amino acids. Germline CDR1 reads SGHDT; CDR2 reads YYEEEE. CDR3 protein: CASSFGQGGNSYEQYF. CDR3 DNA: TGTGCCAGCAGCTTCGGACAGGGGGGAAACTCCTACGAGCAGTACTTC.

In this sample, this clonotype turned up many times. DNA of the CDR3: TGTGCCAGCGCCCTTGATACGGTCTCCTACGAGCAGTACTTC. It codes for CASALDTVSYEQYF. This sequence joins TRBV12-3 or TRBV12-4 and TRBJ2-7; D is unresolved. V lost 8 bases and J lost 0, with 14 bases in between. The CDR3 sequence is 14 residues long.

The chain joins TRBV5-1 to TRBJ2-3, with 7 bases aligning to TRBD1. Per germline, CDR1 SGHRS and CDR2 YFSETQ. The CDR3 totals 16 residues. Losses at the gene ends were 0 bases for V and 4 bases for J; bases not matched to a gene: 8. CDR3 DNA: TGCGCCAGCAGCTTGGCCGGACAGGTACAGTCAGATACGCAGTATTTT. This sequence encodes CASSLAGQVQSDTQYF.

This clonotype was counted only a few times. This chain connects TRBV6-5 to TRBJ1-2; D is undetermined. CDR1 and CDR2 from the germline V gene are MNHEY and SVGAGI. The V gene lost 4 bases and the J gene lost 0 bases, with 6 bases spanning the gap. The CDR3 runs to 13 residues. In DNA, the CDR3 is TGTGCCAGCAGTTCCTTAGCTAACTATGGCTACACCTTC. Protein sequence: CASSSLANYGYTF.

This clonotype came up a few times. This chain connects TRBV12-3 or TRBV12-4 to TRBJ2-5, with D maybe TRBD2 (6 bases). Gene TRBJ2-1 matches the end of the DNA better, so the J call may be wrong. The CDR3 has 14 amino acids. The CDR3 nucleotides are TGTGCCAGCAGACCGGGAGTGGAGCGCAATGAGCAGTTCTTC. Translated, it gives CASRPGVERNEQFF.

The rearrangement links TRBV29-1 to TRBJ2-5; 7 bases align to TRBD2. The junction had 8 bases not matched to a gene; V was cut back by 5 bases and J by 5 bases. Germline loops: CDR1 SQVTM, CDR2 ANQGSEA. The CDR3 extends over 13 amino acids. CDR3 protein: CSVRTAGVETQYF. The CDR3 DNA reads as TGCAGCGTTCGAACGGCGGGAGTGGAGACCCAGTACTTC.

The chain employs TRBV2 and TRBJ2-5; TRBD2 matches 11 bases. The CDR3 extends over 15 amino acids. The germline V gene encodes CDR1 SNHLY and CDR2 FYNNEI. Germline trimming cut 4 bases from V and 5 bases from J; bases unmatched to any gene: 6. CDR3 DNA: TGTGCCAGCAGTGTTAGCGGGAGGGCCGAGGAGACCCAGTACTTC. It codes for CASSVSGRAEETQYF.

The chain links TRBV5-8 to TRBJ2-5; D perhaps matches TRBD1 (5 bases). Judging by the DNA end, TRBJ2-1 fits better; the J call may be wrong. Germline V lookup: CDR1 SGHTS, CDR2 YDEGEE. The CDR3 spans 14 residues. The CDR3 bases are TGTGCCAGCAGCTTGAGACAGATTAACAATGAGCAGTTCTTC. Its protein is CASSLRQINNEQFF.

V usage is TRBV5-1 and J usage is TRBJ2-7, with no clear D. Germline lookup yields CDR1 SGHRS and CDR2 YFSETQ. V gave up 0 bases and J gave up 2 bases, with 9 bases separating them. The CDR3 covers 14 residues. CDR3 nucleotides: TGCGCCAGCAGCTTGGAGTTCGGCACCTACGAGCAGTACTTC. Translated, it gives CASSLEFGTYEQYF. Looking up the rest from reference TRBV5-1 and TRBJ2-7 gives the full variable domain: KAGVTQTPRYLIKTRGQQVTLSCSPISGHRSVSWYQQTPGQGLQFLFEYFSETQRNKGNFPGRFSGRQFSNSRSEMNVSTLELGDSALYLCASSLEFGTYEQYFGPGTRLTVT.

This clonotype turned up a few times. At one boundary the junction diverges from the germline segment, which might be a read error. CDR3 region: CASSSFGYSDQPQHF. CDR3 DNA: TGTGCCAGCAGTTCCTTCGGGTATAGCGATCAGCCCCAGCATTTT. The V and J genes are TRBV27 and TRBJ1-5, with no clear D. Per germline, CDR1 MNHEY and CDR2 SMNVEV (reference sequence). This CDR3 is 15 amino acids long.

The chain combines TRBV2 with TRBJ1-2; 10 bases align to TRBD1. The V and J ends lost 7 bases and 6 bases, in that order; junction bases with no gene match: 14. Germline V gene sequence: CDR1 SNHLY, CDR2 FYNNEI. CDR3 length: 16 amino acids. CDR3 loop: CASNADGTGASHGYTF. In DNA form, the CDR3 reads TGTGCCAGCAATGCGGATGGGACAGGGGCATCACATGGCTACACCTTC.

This clonotype has just a few counts. The chain links TRBV7-6 to TRBJ2-7, with TRBD2 matching over 8 bases. The DNA end is more similar to TRBJ2-1, so the J call may be wrong. From germline, CDR1 is SGHVS and CDR2 FNYEAQ. The CDR3 loop spans 16 amino acids. In DNA form, the CDR3 reads TGTGCCAGCCGACCGTCGGCGGGAGGCCTTTTCGATGAGCAGTTCTTC. This sequence encodes CASRPSAGGLFDEQFF.

This clonotype was observed a handful of times. V usage is TRBV12-3 or TRBV12-4 and J usage is TRBJ1-2, with D tentatively TRBD1 (6 bases). V lost 4 bases to trimming and J lost 7 bases, with 13 bases between them. This CDR3 has 13 amino acids. For the CDR3, the DNA is TGTGCCAGCAGTTCAGGGGCAGGGTTTGGCTACACCTTC. It specifies CASSSGAGFGYTF.